Listed below are T cell receptor beta chains from one sample, sequenced in a study of patients and donors after allogeneic stem cell transplantation. Each CDR3 protein gets one entry after TCRdb re-called the RT-PCR reads with MiXCR. This table holds about 400,000 distinct CDR3 sequences, around 16% found once. Source material: blood, either unsorted or a sorted T cell fraction (not recorded which). The receptors were sampled from a human donor who was either an allogeneic HSCT recipient or a stem cell or donor lymphocyte infusion donor (not recorded which). It is not recorded whose cells these are; they may come from a transplant donor. Each CDR3 is given with its conserved first and last residue. The D gene is left open where the match is weak. Expanded clones are given a class, and other clones once, few, many or no size at all.

D gene	clone size	V gene	J gene	CDR3 DNA	CDR3 protein
TRBD1	few	TRBV20-1	TRBJ2-2	TGCAGTGCGACACAGGGGATCGGGGAGCTGTTTTTT	CSATQGIGELFF
.	many	TRBV5-1	TRBJ2-5	TGCGCCAGCAGCTTAATAGCGGCAGAGACCCAGTACTTC	CASSLIAAETQYF
.	.	TRBV4-1	TRBJ2-7	TGCGCCAGCAGGCTAACCGGGACCAACTACGAGCAGTACTTC	CASRLTGTNYEQYF
TRBD1	few	TRBV7-9	TRBJ1-2	TGTGCCAGCAGCAGGACAGGGGGCGTTAACTATGGCTACACCTTC	CASSRTGGVNYGYTF
.	.	TRBV12-3/TRBV12-4	TRBJ1-5	TGTGCCAGCGTTGGAGCGCTAAATCAGCCCCAGCATTTT	CASVGALNQPQHF
TRBD1	few	TRBV4-3	TRBJ2-3	TGCGCCAGCAGCCAAGAGACAGGGGGCATAGATACGCAGTATTTT	CASSQETGGIDTQYF
.	.	TRBV19	TRBJ2-1	TGTGCCAGTAGTATGGCCCAGTTCTACAATGAGCAGTTCTTC	CASSMAQFYNEQFF
.	.	TRBV4-1	TRBJ1-6	TGCGCCAGCAGCCAAGGTGCAGGCACGGTTTCACCCCTCCACTTT	CASSQGAGTVSPLHF
.	.	TRBV7-9	TRBJ2-7	TGTGCCAGCAGCTCATTCAGGGGTAATAGTGGTTACGAGCAGTACTTC	CASSSFRGNSGYEQYF
TRBD1	.	TRBV27	TRBJ1-3	TGTGCCAGCAGTTCCCGTGGACAGGGCAGAAACACCATATATTTT	CASSSRGQGRNTIYF
.	.	TRBV5-4	TRBJ2-3	TGTGCCAGCACGACCCGTCTACGAAAGGGCCCCCACACAGATACGCAGTATTTT	CASTTRLRKGPHTDTQYF
TRBD2	.	TRBV5-1	TRBJ2-5	TGCGCCAGCAAACTAGCGGGGGGAGAGACCCAGTACTTC	CASKLAGGETQYF
.	.	TRBV9	TRBJ2-2	TGTGCCAGCAGCGCTCAGACTGGATCGAACACCGGGGAGCTGTTTTTT	CASSAQTGSNTGELFF
TRBD1	.	TRBV29-1	TRBJ2-5	TGCAGCGTTGACCGGGACAGGGCGCGGGAGACCCAGTACTTC	CSVDRDRARETQYF
.	.	TRBV4-2	TRBJ2-3	TGTGCCAGCAGCCAACTCACAGATACGCAGTATTTT	CASSQLTDTQYF
.	many	TRBV20-1	TRBJ1-3	TGCAGTGCTAGAGATCGGGTTTCCGGAAACACCATATATTTT	CSARDRVSGNTIYF
.	many	TRBV24-1	TRBJ2-1	TGTGCCACCAGTGAACCCATTTGGACCTCGAGGGGCAATGAGCAGTTCTTC	CATSEPIWTSRGNEQFF
.	.	TRBV5-1	TRBJ2-5	TGCGCCAGCAGCTTGACGGGGGCCGGGGGGGAGACCCAGTACTTC	CASSLTGAGGETQYF
.	.	TRBV21-1	TRBJ1-3	TGTGCCAGCAGCTTCCGGACAGGGTCCTTTTTCATCTCTGGAAACACCATATATTTT	CASSFRTGSFFISGNTIYF
.	few	TRBV7-8	TRBJ1-6	TGTGCCAGCACCGCCCGGGGGGCGCGTAATTCACCCCTCCACTTT	CASTARGARNSPLHF
TRBD2	.	TRBV5-8	TRBJ2-1	TGTGCCAGCCGGCGGCGGGAGGGCCAGAGCTCCTACAATGAGCAGTTCTTC	CASRRREGQSSYNEQFF
TRBD1	few	TRBV11-2	TRBJ1-3	TGTGCCAGCAGCCCCAGGGACAGGGCCTCTAAGGTCTCTGGAAACACCATATATTTT	CASSPRDRASKVSGNTIYF
TRBD2	.	TRBV20-1	TRBJ2-3	TGCAGTGCTGCCCGACTAGCGGGCCCAGATACGCAGTATTTT	CSAARLAGPDTQYF